This record covers a single TCR beta chain. The record originates from a study of cytomegalovirus exposure and HLA in healthy donors. For the study at large: Genetic ancestry analysis placed approximately 79% of the roughly 400 donors that were genotyped in the Caucasian-associated cluster.

The study ran its PCR with 60 Vbeta and 13 Jbeta primers. Assay: immunoSEQ multiplex PCR; the TCRdb copy retains only in-frame clones and omits some. The table shows around 210,000 clones, with 85% occurring only once. V lost 2 bases to trimming and J lost 7 bases; unmatched junction nucleotides: 4. Germline-derived CDR1 and CDR2 are GTSNPN and SVGIG (reference sequence). The CDR3 totals 13 residues. Sequences were obtained from PBMCs. The receptor was isolated from a girl aged 2 to 10 in good health and CMV-seronegative. The genes are TRBV30 and TRBJ2-4, with 8 positions matching TRBD2. The CDR3 nucleotides read TGTGCCTGGAGTCGCCCTAGCGGGAACATTCAGTACTTC. Protein: CAWSRPSGNIQYF.